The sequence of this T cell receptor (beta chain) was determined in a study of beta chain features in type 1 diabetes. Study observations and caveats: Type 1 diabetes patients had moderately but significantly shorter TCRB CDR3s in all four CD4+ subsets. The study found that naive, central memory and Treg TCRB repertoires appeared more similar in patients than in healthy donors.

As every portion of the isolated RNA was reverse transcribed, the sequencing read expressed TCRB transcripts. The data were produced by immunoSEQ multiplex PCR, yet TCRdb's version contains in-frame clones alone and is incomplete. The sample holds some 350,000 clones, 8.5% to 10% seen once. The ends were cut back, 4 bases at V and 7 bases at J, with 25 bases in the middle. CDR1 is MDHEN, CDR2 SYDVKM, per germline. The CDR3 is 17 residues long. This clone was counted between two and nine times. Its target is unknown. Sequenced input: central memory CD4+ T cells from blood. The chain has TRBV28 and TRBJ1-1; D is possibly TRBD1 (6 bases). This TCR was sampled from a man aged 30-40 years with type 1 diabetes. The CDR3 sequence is CASSSPLGQRRQLEAFF. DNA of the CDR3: TGTGCCAGCAGTTCCCCACTTGGACAGCGCCGGCAACTTGAAGCTTTCTTT.